Each of the 24 T cell receptor beta chains below was sequenced from the same sample in a study of cytotoxic CD8 clonotypes in ibrutinib-treated CLL. The repertoire was sequenced with immunoSEQ multiplex PCR; TCRdb's copy has only in-frame clones and lacks some. The sample has about 270,000 clones; approximately 79% are singletons. Source: PBMCs, taken at disease progression, from a patient treated with ibrutinib. The source of these receptors is a human donor with chronic lymphocytic leukemia.

The CDR3 protein is CATSIRQFKNIQYF. The CDR3 region has the DNA TGTGCCACCAGCATTCGACAGTTTAAAAACATTCAGTACTTC. V usage is TRBV15 and J usage is TRBJ2-4; tentatively, D is TRBD1 (5 bases). The CDR3 spans 14 residues. In germline, CDR1 is LNHNV, CDR2 YYDKDF (reference sequence). With 4 bases removed from V and 4 bases from J, the gap between germline ends came to 11 bases.

V usage is TRBV18 and J usage is TRBJ1-6; the D is unclear. Per the germline V gene, CDR1 is KGHSH and CDR2 is LQKENI. The V and J ends lost 3 bases and 0 bases respectively, with 21 bases between them. The CDR3 runs 20 residues. The DNA of the CDR3 is TGTGCCAGCTCACCTGGGAAAGGATTTGGAATCAGCTCCTATAATTCACCCCTCCACTTT. Its protein is CASSPGKGFGISSYNSPLHF.

CDR3 nucleotides: TGTGCCAGCAGCGCCAACAGGGGGCGAGGCGATGGCTACACCTTC. It yields the protein CASSANRGRGDGYTF. The gene calls are TRBV9 and TRBJ1-2, with TRBD1 identical over 9 bases. This CDR3 has 15 residues. Germline CDR1 is SGDLS and CDR2 is YYNGEE. J was trimmed by 6 bases and V by 3 bases; bases with no gene match: 9.

J is TRBJ1-6 and V is TRBV6-1; tentative D call: TRBD1 (5 bases). Germline lookup yields CDR1 MNHNS and CDR2 SASEGT. V lost 0 bases, J lost 9 bases, and 18 bases lay in between. There are 17 residues in the CDR3. CDR3 DNA: TGTGCCAGCAGTGAAGCGGCCCTGTCGGGCGGGGGTTCACCCCTCCACTTT. Its protein product is CASSEAALSGGGSPLHF.

This chain links TRBV5-1 with TRBJ2-7; 8 bases match TRBD2. The CDR3 is 15 amino acids. Germline CDR1 SGHRS, CDR2 YFSETQ. V trimming: 5 bases; J trimming: 3 bases; junction bases outside the gene matches: 10. The CDR3 loop reads CASRRSGSQFYEQYF. As DNA, the CDR3 is TGCGCCAGCAGACGGAGCGGGAGCCAATTCTACGAGCAGTACTTC.

This clone appeared once. This chain connects TRBV7-8 to TRBJ1-1, with 7 bases matching TRBD1. The CDR3 runs to 13 residues. Germline V gene sequence: CDR1 SGHVS, CDR2 FQNEAQ. Trimming removed 5 bases from V and 7 bases from J; junction bases left unmatched: 7. As DNA, the CDR3 is TGTGCCAGCAGCGTCGACAGGGACTTTGAAGCTTTCTTT. This gives the protein CASSVDRDFEAFF.

The J gene is TRBJ2-3, the V gene TRBV19; tentatively, D is TRBD2 (6 bases). Germline V gene sequence: CDR1 LNHDA, CDR2 SQIVND (reference sequence). The CDR3 loop spans 13 amino acids. The V and J ends lost 9 bases and 5 bases respectively, with 15 bases between them. DNA for the CDR3: TGTGCCAGCCGGGACCGGGGGAGAGATACGCAGTATTTT. As protein: CASRDRGRDTQYF. Supplemented by reference TRBV19 and TRBJ2-3, the full variable domain reads DGGITQSPKYLFRKEGQNVTLSCEQNLNHDAMYWYRQDPGQGLRLIYYSQIVNDFQKGDIAEGYSVSREKKESFPLTVTSAQKNPTAFYLCASRDRGRDTQYFGPGTRLTVL.

The chain has TRBV5-1 and TRBJ2-1; D is unclear. Between the trimmed V and J ends, which lost 2 bases and 3 bases, there was a span of 3 bases. Germline V gene sequence: CDR1 SGHRS, CDR2 YFSETQ. The CDR3 is 12 residues long. Here the CDR3 reads CASSLNYNEQFF. The CDR3 nucleotides are TGCGCCAGCAGCTTAAACTACAATGAGCAGTTCTTC.

The V and J genes are TRBV5-4 and TRBJ2-7; TRBD2 aligns across 8 bases. V lost 4 bases and J lost 1; bases outside the gene matches: 4. CDR3 length: 14 amino acids. The germline V gene has CDR1 SGHNT and CDR2 YYREEE (reference sequence). CDR3 coding DNA: TGTGCCAGCAGCCCCTTAGCGGGATCCTACGAGCAGTACTTC. This codes for CASSPLAGSYEQYF.

This clone has more than one count but fewer than ten. The V and J genes are TRBV10-3 and TRBJ2-3; tentatively, D is TRBD2 (6 bases). Germline V gives CDR1 ENHRY, CDR2 SYGVKD. Trimming stripped 6 bases from V and 4 bases from J, with 14 bases between. The CDR3 runs to 14 residues. The CDR3 is CAIREGPGPDTQYF. The CDR3 bases are TGTGCCATCAGGGAGGGCCCAGGGCCAGATACGCAGTATTTT.

This chain links TRBV7-2 with TRBJ2-3, with a possible D match to TRBD2 (6 bases). Germline-derived CDR1 and CDR2 are SGHTA and FQGNSA. V was cut by 3 bases and J by 7 bases, with 11 bases left in between. The CDR3 is 13 residues long. The CDR3 DNA is TGTGCCAGCAGCTTCGGAGGGCCGTATACGCAGTATTTT. Translation gives CASSFGGPYTQYF.

This clone has only one observation. This chain links TRBV13 with TRBJ2-1; D remains ambiguous. Germline loops: CDR1 PRHDT, CDR2 FYEKMQ (reference sequence). Trimming removed 1 base from V and 2 bases from J, with 9 bases in between. The CDR3 runs 15 residues. This chain's CDR3 is CASSLDSPPYNEQFF. CDR3 DNA sequence: TGTGCCAGCAGCTTAGACAGTCCCCCCTACAATGAGCAGTTCTTC.

The chain carries TRBV4-1 and TRBJ2-4; 9 bases line up with TRBD2. Germline loops: CDR1 MGHRA, CDR2 YSYEKL. This CDR3 contains 19 residues. The trim removed 0 bases at V and 6 bases at J, leaving 15 bases unmatched. The CDR3 DNA is TGCGCCAGCAGCCAAGATGGGGCAGGTTGGCGGGGGGGAGTAAACATTCAGTACTTC. The encoded protein is CASSQDGAGWRGGVNIQYF.

This sequence joins TRBV29-1 and TRBJ2-5; 9 nucleotides line up with TRBD1. The CDR3 extends over 12 amino acids. Germline-derived CDR1 and CDR2 are SQVTM and ANQGSEA. The junction had 2 bases not matched to a gene; V was cut back by 5 bases and J by 4 bases. CDR3 loop: CSVQDRGETQYF. CDR3 in DNA: TGCAGCGTTCAGGACAGGGGAGAGACCCAGTACTTC.

The chain uses TRBV11-3 and TRBJ2-3, with a weak D call TRBD2 (7 bases). V lost 1 base and J 2 bases, leaving 16 bases between the germline ends. The germline V gene has CDR1 SGHNT and CDR2 YENEEA. The CDR3 is 17 residues long. In nucleotides, the CDR3 is TGTGCCAGCAGCTTAGGCGGGGGCCCCTCCACCACAGATACGCAGTATTTT. It yields the protein CASSLGGGPSTTDTQYF.

This clone has only a few counts. The rearrangement links TRBV7-2 to TRBJ2-5, with TRBD2 as a possible D gene (6 bases). This CDR3 contains 16 residues. CDR1 SGHTA and CDR2 FQGNSA come from the germline V gene. Deletions cut 1 base from V and 3 bases from J, with 15 bases between. CDR3 loop: CASSLESGGMKETQYF. The CDR3 DNA follows: TGTGCCAGCAGCTTAGAATCCGGCGGGATGAAAGAGACCCAGTACTTC.

V is TRBV7-6 and J is TRBJ1-1; D is uncertain. This CDR3 is built from 15 residues. With 5 bases removed from V and 4 bases from J, the gap between germline ends came to 17 bases. Looked up from germline, CDR1 is SGHVS and CDR2 is FNYEAQ. The CDR3 nucleotides are TGTGCCAGCAGCCAACGTCCGGGGTTGGTCACTGAAGCTTTCTTT. It encodes CASSQRPGLVTEAFF.

The V gene is TRBV5-4, the J gene TRBJ1-2; D is unresolved. Trimming shortened V by 0 bases and J by 2 bases, and 2 bases separated the two germline ends. CDR1 is SGHNT, CDR2 YYREEE, per germline (reference sequence). The CDR3 runs to 12 residues. This CDR3 is CASSLGNYGYTF. DNA for the CDR3: TGTGCCAGCAGCTTGGGGAACTATGGCTACACCTTC.

The chain joins TRBV18 to TRBJ1-2; D possibly corresponds to TRBD1 (5 bases). V lost 2 bases and J lost 4, with 11 bases in between. In germline, CDR1 is KGHSH, CDR2 LQKENI. The CDR3 sequence is 14 residues long. The CDR3 sequence: CASSPTGGTYGYTF. The CDR3 DNA reads as TGTGCCAGCTCACCAACAGGCGGTACCTATGGCTACACCTTC.

The chain carries TRBV2 and TRBJ2-7; 8 bases fit TRBD2. Trimming at V came to 1 base and at J to 6 bases, leaving 8 bases not matched to a gene. The V gene's germline CDR1 is SNHLY and CDR2 FYNNEI. This CDR3 is built from 15 residues. CDR3 nucleotides: TGTGCCAGCAGTGAAGGGGAACTAGCGGCAAGCGAGCAGTACTTC. Amino acids: CASSEGELAASEQYF.

This chain connects TRBV27 to TRBJ1-1, with TRBD1 matching over 7 bases. Germline lookup yields CDR1 MNHEY and CDR2 SMNVEV (reference sequence). This CDR3 comprises 15 residues. Losses at the gene ends were 2 bases for V and 1 base for J; bases not matched to a gene: 4. Here the CDR3 DNA reads TGTGCCAGCAGTTTAATAAACAGGGGGAACACTGAAGCTTTCTTT. Residues: CASSLINRGNTEAFF.

The table lists this clone with a few counts. This chain connects TRBV6-6 to TRBJ2-7, with D possibly being TRBD1 or TRBD2 (5 bases each). Trimming cost V 8 bases and J 2 bases, with 13 bases left between them. Germline V gene lookup returns CDR1 MNHNY and CDR2 SVGAGI (reference sequence). This CDR3 is 13 amino acids long. In DNA form, the CDR3 reads TGTGCCAGCGTGGGACCGCATACCTACGAGCAGTACTTC. Translating gives CASVGPHTYEQYF.

This chain uses TRBV2 with TRBJ1-2; no definite D call. V shed 2 bases and J shed 8 bases, with 21 bases lying between them. The length of the CDR3 is 16 residues. CDR1 and CDR2 from the germline V gene are SNHLY and FYNNEI. The CDR3: CASSELGRRPMEGYTF. The CDR3 nucleotides read TGTGCCAGCAGTGAACTAGGCAGGAGACCGATGGAGGGCTACACCTTC.

V usage is TRBV6-1 and J usage is TRBJ1-2, with TRBD1 matching over 7 bases. The J segment lost 3 bases and the V segment lost 4 bases, leaving 8 bases of the junction unmatched. Germline V lookup: CDR1 MNHNS, CDR2 SASEGT. The CDR3 is 15 residues long. CDR3 sequence reads: CASSGRVGQDYGYTF. The CDR3 bases are TGTGCCAGCAGTGGTCGCGTCGGACAGGACTATGGCTACACCTTC.